The T cell receptor beta chain described here comes from a study of siplizumab effects on memory and regulatory T cells. TCRdb's table, derived via immunoSEQ multiplex PCR, lists solely in-frame clones and lacks some. This table has about 100,000 clones, 94% appearing once. Sequencing was carried out using Tregs sorted from blood. The clonotype was recovered from a human donor in good health.

CDR3 bases: TGTGCCAGTAGTACTGACAGGGTACGGGGAGCTTTCTTT. Residues: CASSTDRVRGAFF. The chain is built from TRBV19 and TRBJ1-1; 7 bases line up with TRBD1. The CDR3 runs 13 residues. With 4 bases clipped from V and 10 bases from J, the junction kept 9 bases outside the gene matches. Germline V gives CDR1 LNHDA, CDR2 SQIVND (reference sequence).